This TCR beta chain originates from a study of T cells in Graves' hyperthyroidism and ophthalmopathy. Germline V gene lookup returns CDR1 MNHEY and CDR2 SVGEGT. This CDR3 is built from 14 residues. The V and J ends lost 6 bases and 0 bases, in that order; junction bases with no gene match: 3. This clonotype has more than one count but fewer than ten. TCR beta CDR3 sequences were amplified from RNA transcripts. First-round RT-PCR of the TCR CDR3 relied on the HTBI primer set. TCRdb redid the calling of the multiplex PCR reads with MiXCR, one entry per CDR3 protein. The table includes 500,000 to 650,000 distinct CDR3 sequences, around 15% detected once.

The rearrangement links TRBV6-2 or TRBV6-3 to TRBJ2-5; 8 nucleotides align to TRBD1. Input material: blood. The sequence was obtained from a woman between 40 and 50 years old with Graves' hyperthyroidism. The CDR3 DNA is TGTGCCAGCAGGGGACAGGCTAACCAAGAGACCCAGTACTTC. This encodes CASRGQANQETQYF.